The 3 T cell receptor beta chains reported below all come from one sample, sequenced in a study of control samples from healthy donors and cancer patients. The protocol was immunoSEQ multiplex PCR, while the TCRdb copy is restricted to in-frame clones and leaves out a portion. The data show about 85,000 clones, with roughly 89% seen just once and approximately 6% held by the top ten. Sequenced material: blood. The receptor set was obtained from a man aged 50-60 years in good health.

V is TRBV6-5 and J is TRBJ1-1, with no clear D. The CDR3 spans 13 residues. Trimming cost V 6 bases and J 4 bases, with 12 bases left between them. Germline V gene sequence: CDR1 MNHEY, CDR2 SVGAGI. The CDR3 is CASSSPLGTEAFF. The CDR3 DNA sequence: TGTGCCAGCAGCTCACCGCTGGGCACTGAAGCTTTCTTT.

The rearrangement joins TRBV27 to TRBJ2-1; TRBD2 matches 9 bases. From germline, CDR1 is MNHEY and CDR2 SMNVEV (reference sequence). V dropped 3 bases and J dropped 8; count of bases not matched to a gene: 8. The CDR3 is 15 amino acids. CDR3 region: CASSFSEAGGDEQFF. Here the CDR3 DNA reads TGTGCCAGCAGTTTTTCCGAAGCGGGGGGAGATGAGCAGTTCTTC.

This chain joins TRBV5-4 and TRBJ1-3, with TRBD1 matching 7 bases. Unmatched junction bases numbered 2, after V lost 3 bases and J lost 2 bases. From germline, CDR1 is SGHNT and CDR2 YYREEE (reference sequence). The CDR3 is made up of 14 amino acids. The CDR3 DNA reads TGTGCCAGCAGCTACGGGACAGCTGGAAACACCATATATTTT. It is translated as CASSYGTAGNTIYF.